This T cell receptor (beta chain) is from a study of blood T cell repertoires in COVID-19 (dated by TCRdb to the early 2020s). At the level of the whole study: Collaborator samples came from the United States, Italy and Spain and covered acute and convalescent phases of COVID-19. The prospective study material was composed of cDNA or gDNA derived from T cells, B-cell-depleted T cells, or PBMCs. Subjects who had been exposed to COVID-19, were actively infected with it, or had recovered from it provided the deeply sampled blood TCRbeta repertoires that made up the dataset. Where available, HLA class I and class II types were taken from metadata supplied by the sample provider and were not determined by assay-based typing. The repertoires were made available in a free public database intended to serve as a resource for research on the immune response to SARS-CoV-2. Samples were obtained from the ongoing ImmuneRACE study (first 160 participants) and from over 1,000 subjects provided by 6 global collaborators. Nearly every sample came with metadata listing a de-identified subject ID, COVID-19 status, age in years and sex. Paper-wide results and their limitations: Clinical and demographic metadata were provided uncurated, with the amount varying by source and participant.

TCRbeta CDR3 regions were amplified from genomic DNA using the immunoSEQ Assay, a bias-controlled multiplex PCR. The authors processed their data as follows. Within the assay, amplification of reference gene primers was used to estimate how many nucleated cells each sample contained. To quantify the absolute abundance of each unique TCRbeta CDR3 rearrangement, sequence reads were collapsed and filtered. Productive Simpson clonality was computed per sample as the square root of Simpson's diversity index over productive rearrangements. Held by TCRdb, this immuneACCESS table contains in-frame sequences only and omits some clones. Under half of the omission traces to an unresolved V gene where checked; the cause of the rest is unknown. The V and J calls and the clone size are those of that table, but D and trimming were determined from the DNA. Counted in this sample were 250,000 to 300,000 clones; almost 90% of them appeared once. 10% to 12% of the sample lies in the top ten.

On this clone: It has no known antigen specificity. No much larger clonotype is one base removed from it; base qualities were not supplied.

The germline V gene (reference sequence) gives CDR1 as GTSNPN and CDR2 as SVGIG. The junction carries 18 bases between V and J, which are trimmed by 5 bases and 8 bases respectively. The CDR3 covers 13 residues, taking in both the cysteine and the phenylalanine. CDR3 DNA only is kept here, 39 bases in frame from base 1. At one collaborating source in Seattle, patients were enrolled during active infection and were followed longitudinally through the course of disease. Collaborating institutions collected whole blood in K2EDTA tubes following their own protocols. For TCRbeta analysis, collaborators shipped samples as frozen whole blood, isolated PBMCs, or DNA extracted from either of those sample types.

Sequenced material: peripheral blood. The receptor comes from a woman under 40 with COVID-19, enrolled during active disease. The sequence is built from TRBV30 and TRBJ1-1, and the D gene may be TRBD1, 5 bases matching. The DNA sequence follows: TGTGCCTGGGAGAGACAGTACGGGGGGGAAGCTTTCTTT. The encoded protein is CAWERQYGGEAFF.